This T cell receptor beta chain derives from a study of cytomegalovirus exposure and HLA in healthy donors (dated by TCRdb to 2016 to 2017). As for the study more broadly: According to an earlier analysis of several hundred of the donors, some 170 million T cells yielded 117 million unique TCR beta sequences and about 300 Gb of sequence data. Roughly 300 gigabases of sequencing data and 70 million to 85 million unique TCR sequences were included in an early release covering under 650 HLA-typed donors. The genetic ancestry cluster associated with self-reported Caucasian donors included about four fifths of the 398 genotyped donors. The study aimed to test whether cataloging public T cell receptors could reveal signatures of past pathogen exposure. Using immunosequencing, the study profiled T cell repertoires from around 670 subjects and related those repertoires to cytomegalovirus serostatus. A separate validation cohort of roughly 120 different subjects was used in addition to the roughly 670-subject first cohort. To predict cytomegalovirus infection status, the study combined high-throughput TCR immunosequencing, statistical association of individual TCRs with disease status, and machine learning. A later analysis re-analyzed previously published TCR beta repertoires from roughly 630 donors and added high-resolution HLA genotyping to study TCR occurrence patterns. The later analysis used no new phenotypic data to find candidate immune exposures, relying instead on TCR beta sequences and their occurrence across donors. An earlier analysis of nearly 600 of the donors applied high-throughput TCR beta sequencing to assess whether each TCR beta V gene segment acted as functional or pseudogenic. Donor age, sex, ethnicity and CMV serostatus were compiled alongside the repertoire data. In a later genetic analysis, genome-wide SNP genotypes for about 55% of the roughly 700 donors were used, and that subset was treated as a discovery cohort. Every repertoire in the discovery cohort had been generated on one and the same sequencing platform. Both class I and class II loci were covered by HLA typing, at four-digit resolution. The number of donors typed differed by locus, with about 620-630 for A, B, C, DRB1 and DQB1, around 560 for DQA1, 600 to 610 for DPA1, and 472 for DPB1. A few DR-DQ haplotypes were handled as single units for association and clustering because linkage in the cohort was strong. On average, 235,054 unique TCR beta nucleotide sequences were sequenced per donor among a few hundred genotyped donors of the cohort, with about 19% of those sequences being non-productive. The full study reports these points: Most CMV-associated TCR beta chains appeared to be HLA-restricted in a later analysis, and the HLA associations seemed to be driven largely by CMV exposure. In a later analysis, several top co-occurrence clusters were reported to appear linked to parvovirus B19, influenza, CMV and Epstein-Barr virus. A further reported finding was that TCR beta sequences accurately predicted the HLA-A and HLA-B alleles for most subjects in the first cohort. Sequencing depth was assumed to be roughly uniform across donors in the presence/absence analyses, though that assumption may not hold. A later analysis found that HLA-associated TCR beta chains were more clonally expanded and had lower generation probabilities than equally common non-associated chains. An earlier analysis of around 600 of the donors showed that most TCR beta V segments appeared in productive rearrangements either about 90% or about 30% of the time, which broadly matched IMGT annotations. A later analysis associated 17,000 or so TCR beta sequences with specific HLA alleles at a false discovery rate of 0.05. Because the 87-base-pair reads could not distinguish some IMGT-functional V segments, including TRBV6-2 and TRBV6-3, those segments were excluded. A later analysis found that TCR association rates varied across HLA loci, with DRB1 alleles showing the most associated TCRs and HLA-C alleles the fewest. The authors suggested that the approach could potentially be generalized to other disease states and immunological phenotypes. Immune exposure information for the cohort was limited to CMV serostatus. Only TCR beta chains were sequenced in this cohort, and the absence of alpha or paired-chain data limited detectable features. In vitro tests confirmed that three of the cytomegalovirus-associated TCR beta chains recognize cytomegalovirus antigens. A later genetic analysis associated a missense DCLRE1C variant with V-gene and J-gene trimming of TCR beta chains, and an independent cohort replicated the association. Most TCR sequences were observed very rarely across donors, whereas some public TCRs were present in many individuals. Correlated functional status among segregating V segments might be attributable to linkage disequilibrium, but an unknown experimental factor could not be ruled out. A total of roughly 160 TCR beta chains were listed by the study as associated with cytomegalovirus. Compared with the 666-donor mean, donors in an Asian-associated ancestry cluster had fewer N-insertions in productive TCRs, according to a later genetic analysis. A cluster of highly shared sequence variants was judged likely to represent a technical artifact of the sequencing pipeline. Because HLA typing was missing for some donors at each locus, association tests included only the typed subset. When HLA alleles, especially DR and DQ, strongly co-occurred, attributing TCR associations to individual alleles was difficult. Cytomegalovirus status was reported to be diagnosed by the classifier with high specificity and sensitivity in both the original and validation cohorts. Because counts were too low, more than 15 rarely observed V segments, including chromosome 9 orphons, were excluded from the earlier analysis of about 500 of the donors.

Library construction relied on the immunoSEQ multiplex PCR assay. For the multiplex PCR, a mixture combining 60 forward primers for TCR Vbeta segments and 13 reverse primers for TCR Jbeta segments was used. Amplification of the CDR3 region of rearranged TCR beta genes was performed with a multiplex PCR assay on genomic DNA. Amplified TCR beta libraries were sequenced as 87-base-pair reads on the Illumina HiSeq System. The paper's processing steps were these. A later analysis counted around 72 million unique TCR beta chains across the 690 or so repertoires, and around 12 million of these chains were shared by at least two donors. Raw reads were error-corrected and collapsed into unique sequences with a nearest-neighbor algorithm that merged closely related sequences to remove PCR and sequencing errors. V, D and J gene segments were assigned by aligning CDR3 sequences to IMGT reference sequences. For a sequence to be retained, at least a six-nucleotide match to both a V gene segment and a J gene segment was required. Rearrangements were classified as productive when the CDR3 lacked stop codons and remained in frame with V and J, and all other rearrangements were classified as non-productive. Following IMGT convention, CDR3 was defined as the stretch from the second conserved V-encoded cysteine to the conserved J-encoded phenylalanine. Sequences without an unambiguous match to a single V gene segment were excluded from the earlier analysis of 450 to 650 of the donors. In an earlier analysis of some 590 of the donors, V segments were called functional above 56.7% productive rearrangements and were called segregating when the between-donor standard deviation exceeded 5%. To diagnose cytomegalovirus status from the catalog of TCR beta chain sequences, a statistical classification framework was built. In a later analysis, V and J genes were assigned by comparing TCR nucleotide sequences against IMGT/GENE-DB human TR gene sequences. A later analysis assigned CDR3 sequences and most-parsimonious VDJ recombination scenarios with the TCRdist pipeline. In a later analysis, every TCR beta chain was defined by the combination of its CDR3 amino acid sequence and its V-gene family, and reads without a unique V-gene family were dropped. A later analysis removed roughly 590 highly shared, low-generation-probability nucleotide sequences to deal with suspected cross-contamination and a sequencing artifact. In a later analysis, a clonal expansion index was calculated for each public chain from normalized within-repertoire ranks of inferred template counts. Generation probabilities in a later analysis came from a VDJ recombination model fitted to out-of-frame rearrangements, and those results were checked against IGoR. A later analysis scored TCR-TCR, TCR-HLA and TCR-CMV co-occurrence with hypergeometric tests, applying a repertoire-size bias correction to TCR pairs. In a later analysis, false discovery rates were estimated by permuting HLA or CMV assignments 20 times. A later analysis grouped co-occurring TCRs with DBSCAN, adding TCRdist sequence similarity when clustering within HLA-allele-positive subsets. Repertoires with fewer than 30,000 or more than 120,000 public chains were left out of co-occurrence clustering, as were a few repertoires with anomalous nucleotide sharing. This is the immuneACCESS table as TCRdb keeps it, with only in-frame sequences that have V and J called. A part of the clones is gone; compared with another copy, unresolved V genes explain less than half, and the rest is unexplained. The DNA gave D and trimming, while V, J and clone size come from that table. Counted in this sample were around 170,000 clones; roughly 75% of them appeared once. The ten largest make up 1% of the sample.

About this clone itself: The antigen this receptor binds is unknown. No qualities accompany the bases; no much larger clone lies one base away.

In total, roughly 670 healthy bone marrow donors made up the cohort. At the time of sampling, all cohort members were nominally healthy, though unrecorded immune exposures were likely present. The donor tested CMV seropositive, placing the donor among the 289 seropositive members of the cohort. Every donor gave a peripheral blood sample, and the peripheral blood mononuclear cells from that sample were used for TCR beta sequencing. Genomic DNA extraction from the blood cell samples was performed with the Qiagen DNeasy Blood Extraction Kit. Including cysteine and phenylalanine, the CDR3 has 12 amino acids. The kept DNA is CDR3 alone, 36 bases in frame from the first base. From the germline V gene (reference sequence), CDR1 is MNHNY and CDR2 is SVGAGI. Trimming removed 7 bases from V and 7 bases from J; the gene matches leave 6 bases unexplained.

What was sequenced was PBMCs. This receptor chain uses TRBV6-6 and TRBJ1-2; 7 of the junction bases match TRBD1. The sequence was collected from a woman aged 50 to 60 in good health and CMV-seropositive. CDR3 region: CASNDRERGYTF. The DNA sequence is as follows: TGTGCCAGCAATGACAGGGAACGTGGCTACACCTTC.